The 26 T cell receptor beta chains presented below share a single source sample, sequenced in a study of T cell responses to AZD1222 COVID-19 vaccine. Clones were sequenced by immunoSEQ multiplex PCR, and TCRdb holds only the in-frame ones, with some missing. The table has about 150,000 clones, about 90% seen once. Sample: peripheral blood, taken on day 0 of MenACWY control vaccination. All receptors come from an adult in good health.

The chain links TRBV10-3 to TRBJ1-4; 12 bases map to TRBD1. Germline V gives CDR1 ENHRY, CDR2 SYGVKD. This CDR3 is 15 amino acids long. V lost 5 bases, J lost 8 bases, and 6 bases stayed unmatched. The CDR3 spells CAISPGTGGFEKLFF. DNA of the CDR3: TGTGCCATCAGTCCCGGGACAGGGGGCTTCGAAAAACTGTTTTTT.

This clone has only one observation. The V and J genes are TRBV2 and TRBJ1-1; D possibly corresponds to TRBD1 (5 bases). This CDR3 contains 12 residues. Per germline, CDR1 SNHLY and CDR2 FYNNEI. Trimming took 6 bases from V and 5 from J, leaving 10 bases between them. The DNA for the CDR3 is TGTGCCAGCAGCGCGGGGACGACTGAAGCTTTCTTT. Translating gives CASSAGTTEAFF.

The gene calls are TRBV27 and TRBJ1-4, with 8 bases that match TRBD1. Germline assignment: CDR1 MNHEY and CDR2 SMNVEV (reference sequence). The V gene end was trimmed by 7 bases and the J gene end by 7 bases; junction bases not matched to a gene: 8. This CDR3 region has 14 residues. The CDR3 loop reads CASTHSGGSEKLFF. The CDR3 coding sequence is TGTGCCAGCACCCATTCAGGGGGCTCTGAAAAACTGTTTTTT.

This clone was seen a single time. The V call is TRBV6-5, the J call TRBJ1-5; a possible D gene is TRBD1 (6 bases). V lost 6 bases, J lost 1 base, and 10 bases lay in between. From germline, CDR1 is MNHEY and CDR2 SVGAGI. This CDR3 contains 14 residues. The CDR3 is CASRGHQSNQPQHF. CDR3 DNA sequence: TGTGCCAGCAGGGGACATCAAAGCAATCAGCCCCAGCATTTT.

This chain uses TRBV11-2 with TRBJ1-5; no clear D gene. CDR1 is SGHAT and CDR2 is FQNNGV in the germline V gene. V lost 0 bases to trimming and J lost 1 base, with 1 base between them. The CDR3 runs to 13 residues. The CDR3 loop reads CASSLESNQPQHF. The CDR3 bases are TGTGCCAGCAGCTTAGAGAGCAATCAGCCCCAGCATTTT.

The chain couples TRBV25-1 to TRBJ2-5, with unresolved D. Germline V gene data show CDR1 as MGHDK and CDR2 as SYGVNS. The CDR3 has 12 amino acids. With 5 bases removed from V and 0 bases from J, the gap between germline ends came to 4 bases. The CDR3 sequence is CASSFNQETQYF. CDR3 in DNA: TGTGCCAGCAGTTTTAACCAAGAGACCCAGTACTTC.

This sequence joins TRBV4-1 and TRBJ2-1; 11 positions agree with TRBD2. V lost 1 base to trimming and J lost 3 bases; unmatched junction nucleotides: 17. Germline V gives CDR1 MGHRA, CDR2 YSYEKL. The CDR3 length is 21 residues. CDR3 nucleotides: TGCGCCAGCAGCCAAGTACTTCGAAACCCCCGTACTAGCGGGAGCTACAATGAGCAGTTCTTC. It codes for CASSQVLRNPRTSGSYNEQFF.

CDR3 nucleotide sequence: TGTGCCAGTAGCCAAGGGGGGGACGCTGAAGCTTTCTTT. It is translated as CASSQGGDAEAFF. This chain connects TRBV19 to TRBJ1-1; D might be TRBD1 (6 bases). The V end lost 6 bases, the J end lost 6 bases, and 14 bases lay between the germline ends. This CDR3 has 13 residues. Per germline, CDR1 LNHDA and CDR2 SQIVND (reference sequence).

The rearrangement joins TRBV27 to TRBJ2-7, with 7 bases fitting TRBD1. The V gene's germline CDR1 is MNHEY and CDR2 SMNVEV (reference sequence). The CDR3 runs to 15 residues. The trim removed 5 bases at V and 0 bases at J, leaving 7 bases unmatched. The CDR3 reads CASSLEGQSSYEQYF. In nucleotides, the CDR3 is TGTGCCAGCAGTCTCGAGGGACAGAGCTCCTACGAGCAGTACTTC.

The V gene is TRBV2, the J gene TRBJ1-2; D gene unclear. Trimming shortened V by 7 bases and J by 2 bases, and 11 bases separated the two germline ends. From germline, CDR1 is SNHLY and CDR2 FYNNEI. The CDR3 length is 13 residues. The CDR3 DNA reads TGTGCCAGCACGGCGCGAGCGAACTATGGCTACACCTTC. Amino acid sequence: CASTARANYGYTF.

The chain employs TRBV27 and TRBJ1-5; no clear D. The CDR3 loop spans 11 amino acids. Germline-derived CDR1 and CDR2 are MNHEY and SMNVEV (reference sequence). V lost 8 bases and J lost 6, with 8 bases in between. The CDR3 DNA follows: TGTGCCAGCGGTCCCAGTCAGCCCCAGCATTTT. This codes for CASGPSQPQHF.

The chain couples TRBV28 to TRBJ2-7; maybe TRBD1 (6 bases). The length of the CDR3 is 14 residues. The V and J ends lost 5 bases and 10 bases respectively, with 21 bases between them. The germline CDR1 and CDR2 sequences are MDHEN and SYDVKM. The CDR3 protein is CASSPTGRPEEQYF. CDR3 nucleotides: TGTGCCAGCAGTCCGACAGGACGGCCAGAGGAACAGTACTTC.

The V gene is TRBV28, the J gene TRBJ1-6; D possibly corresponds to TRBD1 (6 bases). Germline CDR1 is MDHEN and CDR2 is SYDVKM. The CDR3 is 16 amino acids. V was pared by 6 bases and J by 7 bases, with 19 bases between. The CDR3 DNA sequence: TGTGCCAGCAGCCTTGACACAGGGACAAACAATTCACCCCTCCACTTT. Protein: CASSLDTGTNNSPLHF.

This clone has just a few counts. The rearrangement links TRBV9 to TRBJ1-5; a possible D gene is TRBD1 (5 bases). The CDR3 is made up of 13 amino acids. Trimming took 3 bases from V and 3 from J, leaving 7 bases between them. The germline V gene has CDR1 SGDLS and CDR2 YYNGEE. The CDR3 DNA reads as TGTGCCAGCAGCGAGGGGTACAATCAGCCCCAGCATTTT. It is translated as CASSEGYNQPQHF.

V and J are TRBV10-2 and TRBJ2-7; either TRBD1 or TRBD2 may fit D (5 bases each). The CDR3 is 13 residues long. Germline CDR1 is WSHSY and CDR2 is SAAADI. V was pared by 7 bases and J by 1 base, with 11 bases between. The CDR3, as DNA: TGCGCCAGCACTTCGGGACGGTCCTACGAGCAGTACTTC. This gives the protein CASTSGRSYEQYF.

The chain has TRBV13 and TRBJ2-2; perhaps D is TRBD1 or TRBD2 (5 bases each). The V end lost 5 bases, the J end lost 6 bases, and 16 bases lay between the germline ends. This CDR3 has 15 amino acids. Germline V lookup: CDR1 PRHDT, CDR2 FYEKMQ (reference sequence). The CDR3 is CASSRLFRGAGELFF. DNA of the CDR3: TGTGCCAGCAGCCGACTATTTAGGGGAGCCGGGGAGCTGTTTTTT.

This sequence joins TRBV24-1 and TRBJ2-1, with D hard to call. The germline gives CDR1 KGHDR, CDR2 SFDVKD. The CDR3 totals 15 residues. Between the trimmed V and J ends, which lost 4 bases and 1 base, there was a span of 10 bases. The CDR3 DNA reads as TGTGCCACCAGTGACGACGGATTGTCCTACAATGAGCAGTTCTTC. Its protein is CATSDDGLSYNEQFF.

The CDR3 spells CASSLRDSTEAFF. DNA for the CDR3: TGCGCCAGCAGCTTGCGGGACAGCACTGAAGCTTTCTTT. V is TRBV5-1 and J is TRBJ1-1; TRBD1 agrees at 7 bases. Germline V gives CDR1 SGHRS, CDR2 YFSETQ. The length of the CDR3 is 13 residues. The junction had 1 base not matched to a gene; V was cut back by 1 base and J by 4 bases.

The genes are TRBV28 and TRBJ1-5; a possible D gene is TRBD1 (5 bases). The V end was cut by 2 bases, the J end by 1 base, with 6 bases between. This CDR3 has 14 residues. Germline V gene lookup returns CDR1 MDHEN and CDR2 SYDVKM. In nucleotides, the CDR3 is TGTGCCAGCAGTTTAAGGGGAAGCAATCAGCCCCAGCATTTT. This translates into CASSLRGSNQPQHF.

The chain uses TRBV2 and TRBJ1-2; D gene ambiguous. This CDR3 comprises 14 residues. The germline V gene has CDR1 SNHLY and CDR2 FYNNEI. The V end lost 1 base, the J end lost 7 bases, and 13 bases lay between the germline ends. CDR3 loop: CASSEGTRSPGYTF. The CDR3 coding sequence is TGTGCCAGCAGTGAAGGCACACGATCCCCTGGCTACACCTTC.

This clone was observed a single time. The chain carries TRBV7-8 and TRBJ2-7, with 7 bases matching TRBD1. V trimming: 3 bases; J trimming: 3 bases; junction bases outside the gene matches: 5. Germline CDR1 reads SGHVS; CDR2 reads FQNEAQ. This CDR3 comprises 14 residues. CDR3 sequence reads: CASSLIQGSYEQYF. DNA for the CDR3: TGTGCCAGCAGCTTGATACAGGGGAGCTACGAGCAGTACTTC. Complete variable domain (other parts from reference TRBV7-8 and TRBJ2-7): GAGVSQSPRYKVAKRGQDVALRCDPISGHVSLFWYQQALGQGPEFLTYFQNEAQLDKSGLPSDRFFAERPEGSVSTLKIQRTQQEDSAVYLCASSLIQGSYEQYFGPGTRLTVT.

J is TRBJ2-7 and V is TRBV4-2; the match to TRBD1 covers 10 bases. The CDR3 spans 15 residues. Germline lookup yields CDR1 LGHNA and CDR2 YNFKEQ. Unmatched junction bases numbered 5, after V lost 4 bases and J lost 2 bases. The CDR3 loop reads CASSLRTGGTYEQYF. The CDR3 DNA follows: TGTGCCAGCAGCCTTCGGACAGGGGGGACCTACGAGCAGTACTTC.

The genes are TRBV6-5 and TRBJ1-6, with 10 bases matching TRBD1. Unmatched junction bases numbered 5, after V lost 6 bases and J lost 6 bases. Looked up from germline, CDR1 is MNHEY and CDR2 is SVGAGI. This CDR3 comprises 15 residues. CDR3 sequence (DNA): TGTGCCAGCAGCTCGGGACAGGGGTTTAATTCACCCCTCCACTTT. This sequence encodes CASSSGQGFNSPLHF.

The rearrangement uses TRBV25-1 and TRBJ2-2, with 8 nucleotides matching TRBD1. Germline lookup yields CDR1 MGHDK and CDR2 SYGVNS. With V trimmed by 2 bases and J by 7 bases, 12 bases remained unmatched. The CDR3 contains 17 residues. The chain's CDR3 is CASSEGGGRGRHGELFF. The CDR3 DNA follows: TGTGCCAGCAGTGAAGGGGGAGGCAGGGGGCGTCACGGGGAGCTGTTTTTT.

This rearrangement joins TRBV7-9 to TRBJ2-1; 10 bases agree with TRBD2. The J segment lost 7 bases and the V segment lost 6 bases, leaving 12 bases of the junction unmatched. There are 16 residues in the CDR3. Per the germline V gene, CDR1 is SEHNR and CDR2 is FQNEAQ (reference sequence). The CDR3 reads CASSSPSGSIGNEQFF. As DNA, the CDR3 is TGTGCCAGCAGTTCCCCTAGCGGGAGCATAGGGAATGAGCAGTTCTTC.

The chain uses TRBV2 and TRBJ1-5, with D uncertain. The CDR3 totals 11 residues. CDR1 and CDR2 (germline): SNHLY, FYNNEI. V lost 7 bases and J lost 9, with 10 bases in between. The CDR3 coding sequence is TGTGCCAGCACCCTCTTAGGGCCCCAGCATTTT. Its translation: CASTLLGPQHF.